This T cell receptor beta chain was identified during a study of blood T cell repertoires in COVID-19 (dated by TCRdb to 2019 to 2021). Study-wide context: Samples covering the acute and convalescent phases of COVID-19 were provided by collaborators in the United States, Italy and Spain. The prospective study material was composed of cDNA or gDNA derived from T cells, B-cell-depleted T cells, or PBMCs. The dataset comprised deeply sampled blood TCRbeta repertoires from subjects exposed to, actively infected with, or recovered from COVID-19. A freely available public database, intended as a resource for researchers studying the immune response to SARS-CoV-2, is where the repertoires were released. Samples were obtained from the ongoing ImmuneRACE study (first 160 participants) and from approximately 1,200 subjects provided by 6 global collaborators. A de-identified subject ID, COVID-19 status, age in years and sex were almost always included in the sample metadata. Where available, HLA class I and class II types were obtained from metadata supplied by the sample provider rather than from assay-based typing. Overall study results and their limits: How much clinical and demographic metadata was included differed by source and by participant, and the metadata was provided uncurated.

TCRbeta CDR3 regions were amplified from genomic DNA by means of the immunoSEQ Assay, a bias-controlled multiplex PCR. Turning to the authors' computational methods: The number of nucleated cells in each sample was estimated from the amplification of reference gene primers within the assay. To quantify the absolute abundance of each unique TCRbeta CDR3 rearrangement, sequence reads were collapsed and filtered. For each sample, productive Simpson clonality was calculated as the square root of Simpson's diversity index across productive rearrangements. TCRdb's version of the immuneACCESS table is confined to in-frame rearrangements and falls short of the full clone set. An unresolved V gene accounts for under half of the shortfall where checked; the remainder is of unknown origin. That table furnishes V, J and clone size, whereas the DNA furnished D and trimming. In this sample the table shows around 310,000 clones, nearly 90% of which occur a single time. The ten biggest clones cover 1% of the sample.

Details on this clone: The antigen it binds to is not known. Per-nucleotide qualities are absent, and no much larger clonotype sits a single base away.

At one collaborating source in Seattle, patients were enrolled during active infection and were followed longitudinally through the course of disease. Each collaborating institution followed its own protocols to collect whole blood in K2EDTA tubes. For TCRbeta analysis, collaborators shipped samples in one of three forms: frozen whole blood, isolated PBMCs, or DNA extracted from either of those sample types. This TCR was recovered from a woman in her thirties or forties with COVID-19, enrolled during active disease. Input material: peripheral blood.

The nucleotide sequence is TGTGCCAGCAGCTTAGCGAGCGGGGAACTCTCCGAGCAGTACTTC. Translated, this gives CASSLASGELSEQYF. Here the chain combines TRBV7-9 and TRBJ2-7, with TRBD2 matching 7 junction bases. The CDR3 starts with the cysteine, ends with the phenylalanine, and has 15 residues. Only the CDR3 DNA is retained, 45 bases long and in frame from the first base. From V the trimming removes 0 bases and from J it removes 6 bases, while the gene matches leave 8 bases of the junction unaccounted for. CDR1 and CDR2 (SEHNR, FQNEAQ) derive from the germline V gene (reference sequence).